This T cell receptor (beta chain) is from a study of graft-versus-host responses after intestinal transplantation. Study-wide context: All recipients got anti-thymocyte globulin induction, then tacrolimus and steroids for roughly three years.

Germline V CDR1 and CDR2: WNHNN, SYGVQD (reference sequence). Trimming took off 5 bases at V and 2 bases at J, with 9 bases between the two ends. The CDR3 is made up of 13 amino acids. This table comes from immunoSEQ multiplex PCR, and its TCRdb copy is limited to in-frame clones, with some not included. The sample yields roughly 18,000 clones, approximately 95% seen once. General study findings and limits: Marrow from the recipient contained GvH clones, some of which had appeared first in ileum or blood. Levels of circulating GvH clones at their peak were associated with early post-transplant HvG declines. Graft-versus-host to host-versus-graft clonal ratios in allografts were high in patients with graft-donor T cell macrochimerism.

On this clone itself: Antigen: not known.

The specimen was PBMCs, collected 23 days after intestinal transplant. The TCR sequence derives from a human patient who received an intestinal transplant, so some T cells may come from the graft donor. The chain links TRBV10-1 to TRBJ2-5; TRBD1 is a possible D gene (6 bases). The CDR3 here is CASSQGQQETQYF. Here the CDR3 DNA reads TGCGCCAGCAGTCAGGGACAACAAGAGACCCAGTACTTC.